This T cell receptor beta chain was observed in a study of CXCR3-negative and CXCR3-positive naive CD8 T cells. Study summary: Sequencing yielded around 130 million TRB reads, roughly 1.5 +/- 0.3 million per library. The study's findings and limits: Hydrophobicity was higher for TRB CDR3s found in CXCR3-positive naive cells than in CXCR3-negative naive cells. Researchers report CXCR3 expression partially decreased after cryopreservation, with fresh PBMCs used in most assays. Memory cells differed in TRBV-TRBJ usage, but naive CXCR3-negative and CXCR3-positive cells had similar usage.

Definition of naive CD8+ T cells rested on a CD45RO-CCR7+CD27+CD95- profile. About this clonotype itself: The antigen is undetermined.

Each TRB cDNA library was prepared by 5' RACE (with UMI labels). TCRdb reprocessed the 5' RACE reads and stores each CDR3 protein as one record, lacking DNA. This table holds some 150,000 distinct CDR3 sequences. The clonotype comes from a human donor in good health. Some clones in this sample may be carry-over from other donors' samples. The sample was naive CXCR3+ CD8+ T cells from blood. Subset: CD45RO-CCR7+CD27+CD95- naive CD8+ T cells expressing CXCR3 (TNR3+).

The CDR3 sequence is CASRGGSIHEQYF. The rearrangement uses TRBV6-2 or TRBV6-3 and TRBJ2-7; as DNA is missing, the TRBD1 call by TCRdb cannot be tested. CDR3 length equals 13 residues. Germline V CDR1 and CDR2: MNHEY, SVGEGT.